The TCR beta chain under discussion was sequenced for a study of tumor and adjacent non-tumor tissue in lung cancer. A modified ARM-PCR protocol with three rounds of nested PCR amplified TCRbeta. In TCRdb, the multiplex PCR reads were re-called with MiXCR into one record per CDR3 protein. Found here are about 86,000 distinct CDR3 sequences, around 76% of them singletons; the top ten hold around a fifth. RNA was extracted from bulk tissue without any cell sorting. The normal lung tissue was taken more than 3 cm from the tumor edge. About this clonotype itself: A much larger clone lies a single base off, so this may be a read error.

Input material: distant non-tumor lung tissue. This receptor was identified in a woman between 45 and 60 years old with non-small cell lung cancer.

CDR3 region: CATSEASGGQETQYF. The CDR3 nucleotides read TGTGCCACCAGTGAGGCTAGCGGAGGCCAAGAGACCCAGTACTTC. The chain is built from TRBV24-1 and TRBJ2-5; TRBD2 matches at 7 bases. The CDR3 sequence is 15 residues long. V lost 4 bases and J lost 1; bases outside the gene matches: 5. Germline V CDR1 and CDR2: KGHDR, SFDVKD.